The sequence of this TCR beta chain was determined in a study of shared clonotypes between healthy human individuals. Notes on the study in general: Sequencing depth was a factor that was expected to affect clonotype sharing among donors.

It was across several immunoSEQ plates that each subset's genomic DNA was evenly split. The method was immunoSEQ multiplex PCR; TCRdb's version includes in-frame clones alone and lacks a portion of them. The data show some 1.5 million clones, with nearly 99% seen just once and around 0.47% held by the top ten. V lost 3 bases and J lost 0, with 6 bases in between. Germline CDR1 and CDR2: SQVTM and ANQGSEA. The CDR3 covers 13 residues. To note about this clone: Antigen: not known.

CD45RA-negative memory and CD45RA+ naive subsets were split from the CD4+ cells. Specimen: naive CD4+ T cells sorted from blood. Stated subset: CD45RA+ positively selected. The chain joins TRBV29-1 to TRBJ1-3, with a possible D match to TRBD1 (6 bases). The source is a man in his thirties or forties in good health. The CDR3 sequence: CSVEDSSGNTIYF. As DNA, the CDR3 is TGCAGCGTTGAGGACAGCTCTGGAAACACCATATATTTT.